This entry is about one T cell receptor beta chain. Its antigen remains unknown. Researchers took blood at baseline, on cycle 4 day 1, and on cycle 7 day 1. Sequencing used immunoSEQ multiplex PCR; TCRdb keeps in-frame clones, though not all of them. The sample records approximately 22,000 clones, almost 85% being singletons. CDR3 length equals 14 residues. CDR1 SGHVS and CDR2 FQNEAQ come from the germline V gene. V dropped 8 bases and J dropped 2 bases, with 15 bases sitting between them. This record comes from a study of OX40 agonist ivuxolimab in advanced cancers. General study findings and limits: CD4+ and CD8+ blood T cells expanded clonally by week 6 at 0.1 to 3.0 mg/kg. Some nonresponders additionally presented with little normalized T-cell clonal expansion.

The chain carries TRBV7-8 and TRBJ2-5; D not resolved. The origin of this receptor is an adult with an advanced solid tumor such as melanoma, head and neck, liver or kidney cancer. The specimen comprised CD4+ or CD8+ T cells sorted from blood, sampled in a trial of the OX40 agonist ivuxolimab. CDR3 amino acids: CASLTDGRQETQYF. The DNA of the CDR3 is TGTGCCAGCCTTACGGACGGACGGCAAGAGACCCAGTACTTC.